The following is a TCR beta chain sequence with its context. This entry is derived from a study of blood T cell repertoires in COVID-19. About the study: Samples of COVID-19 (acute and convalescent) were obtained from the United States, Italy and Spain.

CDR3 length: 16 residues. J lost 4 bases, V lost 0 bases, and 5 bases had no gene match. Germline lookup yields CDR1 SGHVS and CDR2 FQNEAQ. The method was immunoSEQ multiplex PCR; TCRdb's version includes in-frame clones alone and lacks a portion of them. The data contain more than 200,000 clones, about 79% of them singletons. The sequence was obtained from a woman in her thirties or forties who had recovered from COVID-19. The sequenced sample consisted of peripheral blood. This chain connects TRBV7-8 to TRBJ2-1; the match to TRBD1 covers 8 bases. The CDR3 coding sequence is TGTGCCAGCAGCTTAGCGCTGACAGGGGCATACAATGAGCAGTTCTTC. This gives the protein CASSLALTGAYNEQFF. Full variable domain (rest looked up from reference TRBV7-8 and TRBJ2-1): GAGVSQSPRYKVAKRGQDVALRCDPISGHVSLFWYQQALGQGPEFLTYFQNEAQLDKSGLPSDRFFAERPEGSVSTLKIQRTQQEDSAVYLCASSLALTGAYNEQFFGPGTRLTVL.